This TCR beta chain was sequenced in a study of CD8+CD57+ T cells in acquired aplastic anemia. Study summary: Each DNA sample taken from sorted CD4+ and CD8+ cells came to around 2.9 ug on average.

This clonotype is a singleton in its sample. The target antigen is unknown. The CDR3 has 14 amino acids. Germline V CDR1 and CDR2: DFQATT, SNEGSKA (reference sequence). The V end was cut by 7 bases, the J end by 2 bases, with 17 bases between. Genomic DNA served as template for TCR beta VDJ and CDR3 profiling. TCRdb re-derived calls from the reads in MiXCR, one entry per CDR3 protein. The table has hundreds of thousands of distinct CDR3 sequences, 56% seen once. Points from the study as a whole: Any difference that existed in CD8+ Simpson's diversity between patients and controls was not significant.

The TCR originated in a human donor with severe aplastic anemia or a healthy control (not recorded which). The rearrangement joins TRBV20-1 to TRBJ1-1; D possibly corresponds to TRBD1 (5 bases). The sequenced sample was sorted CD4+, CD8+, or CD8+CD57+ T cells (not recorded which) from PBMCs. This CDR3 reads CSVVTALLNTEAFF. In nucleotides, the CDR3 is TGCAGTGTTGTGACAGCCCTTCTCAACACTGAAGCTTTCTTT.